This T cell receptor (beta chain) was captured by sequencing in a study of T cell clonality in common variable immunodeficiency. Whole-study findings and limits: Fewer deletions and N-nucleotide insertions were reportedly seen in common variable immunodeficiency TCR beta sequences.

The CDR3 loop spans 15 amino acids. CDR1 MDHEN and CDR2 SYDVKM come from the germline V gene. J was trimmed by 5 bases and V by 6 bases; bases with no gene match: 12. This clone was counted at least ten times. The antigen remains unidentified. The read terminates 3 residues before the CDR3 end, so the remaining end is supplied by the germline J gene. Caucasian heritage predominated among both patients and controls. Profiled with immunoSEQ multiplex PCR; TCRdb holds only in-frame clones, not every one. The sample yields around 21,000 clones, without any singletons. Sequenced: peripheral blood mononuclear cells. This clonotype was sampled from a human donor with common variable immunodeficiency. The V gene is TRBV28, the J gene TRBJ2-5; TRBD1 agrees at 7 bases. The CDR3 loop reads CASRLDRAWGETQYF. The CDR3 bases that were read are TGTGCCAGCAGGCTCGACAGGGCGTGGGGCGAGACC.